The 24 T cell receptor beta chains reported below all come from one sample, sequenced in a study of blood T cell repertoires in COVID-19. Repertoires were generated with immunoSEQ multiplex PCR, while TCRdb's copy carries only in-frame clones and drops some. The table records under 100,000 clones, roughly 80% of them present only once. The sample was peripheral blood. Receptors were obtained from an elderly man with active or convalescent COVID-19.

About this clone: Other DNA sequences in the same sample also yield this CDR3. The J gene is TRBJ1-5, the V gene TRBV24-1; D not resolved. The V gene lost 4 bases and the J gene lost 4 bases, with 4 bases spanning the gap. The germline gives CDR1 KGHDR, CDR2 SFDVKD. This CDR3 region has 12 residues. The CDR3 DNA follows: TGTGCCACCAGTGACCGTAATCAGCCCCAGCATTTT. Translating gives CATSDRNQPQHF.

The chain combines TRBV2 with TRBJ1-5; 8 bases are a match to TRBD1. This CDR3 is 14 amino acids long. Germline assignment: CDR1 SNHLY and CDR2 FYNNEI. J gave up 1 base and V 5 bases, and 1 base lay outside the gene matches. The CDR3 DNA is TGTGCCAGCAGTCGGACAGGGAGCAATCAGCCCCAGCATTTT. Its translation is CASSRTGSNQPQHF. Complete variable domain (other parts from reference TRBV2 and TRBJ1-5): EPEVTQTPSHQVTQMGQEVILRCVPISNHLYFYWYRQILGQKVEFLVSFYNNEISEKSEIFDDQFSVERPDGSNFTLKIRSTKLEDSAMYFCASSRTGSNQPQHFGDGTRLSIL.

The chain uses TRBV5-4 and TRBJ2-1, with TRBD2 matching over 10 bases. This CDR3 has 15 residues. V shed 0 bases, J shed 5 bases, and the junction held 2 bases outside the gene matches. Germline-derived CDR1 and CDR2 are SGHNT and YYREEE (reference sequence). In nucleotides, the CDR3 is TGTGCCAGCAGCTTGGCTCTAGCGGGAGACAATGAGCAGTTCTTC. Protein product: CASSLALAGDNEQFF. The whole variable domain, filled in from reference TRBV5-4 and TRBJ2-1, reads ETGVTQSPTHLIKTRGQQVTLRCSSQSGHNTVSWYQQALGQGPQFIFQYYREEENGRGNFPPRFSGLQFPNYSSELNVNALELDDSALYLCASSLALAGDNEQFFGPGTRLTVL.

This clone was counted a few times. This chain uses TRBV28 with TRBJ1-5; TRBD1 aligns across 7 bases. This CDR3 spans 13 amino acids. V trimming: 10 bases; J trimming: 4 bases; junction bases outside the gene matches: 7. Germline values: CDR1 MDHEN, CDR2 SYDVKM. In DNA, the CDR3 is TGTGCCACGACGACAGGGTGGAATCAGCCCCAGCATTTT. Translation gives CATTTGWNQPQHF.

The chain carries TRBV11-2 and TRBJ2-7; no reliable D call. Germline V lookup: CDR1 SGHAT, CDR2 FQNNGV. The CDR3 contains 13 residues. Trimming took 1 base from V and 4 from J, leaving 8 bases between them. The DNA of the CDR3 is TGTGCCAGCAGCTTAGTCGACAATTACGAGCAGTACGTC. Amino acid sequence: CASSLVDNYEQYV.

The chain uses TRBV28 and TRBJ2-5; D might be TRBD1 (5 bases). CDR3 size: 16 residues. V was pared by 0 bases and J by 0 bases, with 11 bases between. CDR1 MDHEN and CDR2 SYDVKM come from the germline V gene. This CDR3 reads CASSLWDILNQETQYF. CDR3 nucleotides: TGTGCCAGCAGTTTATGGGACATACTGAACCAAGAGACCCAGTACTTC.

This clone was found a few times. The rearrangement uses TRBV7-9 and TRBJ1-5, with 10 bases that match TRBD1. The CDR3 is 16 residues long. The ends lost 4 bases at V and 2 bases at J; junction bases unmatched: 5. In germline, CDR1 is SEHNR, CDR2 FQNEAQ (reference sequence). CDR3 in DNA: TGTGCCAGCAGCTATGGGACAGGGGCCCGCAATCAGCCCCAGCATTTT. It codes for CASSYGTGARNQPQHF.

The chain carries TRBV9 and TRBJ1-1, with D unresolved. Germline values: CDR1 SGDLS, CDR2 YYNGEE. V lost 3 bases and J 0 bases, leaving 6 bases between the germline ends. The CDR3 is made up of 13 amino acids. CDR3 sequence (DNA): TGTGCCAGCAGCGCCACAGTGAACACTGAAGCTTTCTTT. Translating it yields CASSATVNTEAFF.

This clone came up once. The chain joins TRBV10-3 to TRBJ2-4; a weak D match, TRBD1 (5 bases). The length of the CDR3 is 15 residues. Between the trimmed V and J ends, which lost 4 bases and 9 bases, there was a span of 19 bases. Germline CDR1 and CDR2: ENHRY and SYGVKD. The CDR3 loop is CAISASWNRQTIQYF. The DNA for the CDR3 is TGTGCCATCAGTGCCTCCTGGAACAGGCAGACCATTCAGTACTTC.

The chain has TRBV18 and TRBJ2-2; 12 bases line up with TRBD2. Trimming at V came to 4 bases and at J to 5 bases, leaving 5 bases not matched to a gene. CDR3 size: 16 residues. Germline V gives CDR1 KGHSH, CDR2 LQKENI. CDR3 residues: CASSLGLAGRTGELFF. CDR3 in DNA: TGTGCCAGCTCACTCGGACTAGCGGGGAGAACCGGGGAGCTGTTTTTT.

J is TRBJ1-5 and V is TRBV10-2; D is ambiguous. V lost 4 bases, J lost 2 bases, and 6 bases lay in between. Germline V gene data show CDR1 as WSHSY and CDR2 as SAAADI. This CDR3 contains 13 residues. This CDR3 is CASSGQGNQPQHF. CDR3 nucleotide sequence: TGCGCCAGCAGTGGTCAGGGCAATCAGCCCCAGCATTTT.

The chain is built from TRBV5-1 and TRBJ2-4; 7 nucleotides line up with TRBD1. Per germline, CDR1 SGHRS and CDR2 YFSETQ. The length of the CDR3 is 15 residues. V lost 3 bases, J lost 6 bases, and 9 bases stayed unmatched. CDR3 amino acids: CASSSTQGVGNIQYF. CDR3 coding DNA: TGCGCCAGCAGCTCTACTCAGGGGGTTGGAAACATTCAGTACTTC.

The CDR3 loop is CASSGTGNYQPQHF. The CDR3 nucleotides read TGTGCCAGTAGTGGGACAGGTAATTACCAGCCCCAGCATTTT. The gene calls are TRBV19 and TRBJ1-5, with 8 bases matching TRBD1. The CDR3 runs to 14 residues. The germline CDR1 and CDR2 sequences are LNHDA and SQIVND (reference sequence). Unmatched junction bases numbered 7, after V lost 5 bases and J lost 7 bases.

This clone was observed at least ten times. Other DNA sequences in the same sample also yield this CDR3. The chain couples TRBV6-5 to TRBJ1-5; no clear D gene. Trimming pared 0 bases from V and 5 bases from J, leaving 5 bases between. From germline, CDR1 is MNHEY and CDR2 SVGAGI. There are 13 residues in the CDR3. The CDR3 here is CASSYSRYQPQHF. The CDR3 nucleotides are TGTGCCAGCAGTTACTCGAGGTATCAGCCCCAGCATTTT.

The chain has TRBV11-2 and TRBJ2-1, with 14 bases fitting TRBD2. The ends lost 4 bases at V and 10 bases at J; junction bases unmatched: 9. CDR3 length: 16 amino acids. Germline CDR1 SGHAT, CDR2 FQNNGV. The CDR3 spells CASSYNRGLAGVEQFF. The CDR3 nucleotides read TGTGCCAGCAGCTACAATAGGGGACTAGCGGGAGTCGAGCAGTTCTTC. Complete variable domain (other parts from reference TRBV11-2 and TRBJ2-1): EAGVAQSPRYKIIEKRQSVAFWCNPISGHATLYWYQQILGQGPKLLIQFQNNGVVDDSQLPKDRFSAERLKGVDSTLKIQPAKLEDSAVYLCASSYNRGLAGVEQFFGPGTRLTVL.

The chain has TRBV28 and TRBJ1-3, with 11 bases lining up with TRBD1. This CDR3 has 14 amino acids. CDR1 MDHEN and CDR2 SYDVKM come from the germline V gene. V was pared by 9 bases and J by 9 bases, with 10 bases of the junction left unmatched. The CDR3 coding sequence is TGTGCCAGTACCGGGACAGGGGGTGTCAGCACCATATATTTT. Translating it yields CASTGTGGVSTIYF.

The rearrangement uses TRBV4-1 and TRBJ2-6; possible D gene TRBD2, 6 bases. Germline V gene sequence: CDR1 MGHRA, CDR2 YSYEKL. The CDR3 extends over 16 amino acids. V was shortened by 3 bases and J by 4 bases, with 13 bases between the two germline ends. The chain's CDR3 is CASSHGTSRGANVLTF. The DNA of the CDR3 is TGCGCCAGCAGCCACGGGACTTCCAGGGGGGCCAACGTCCTGACTTTC.

The CDR3 DNA reads as TGTGCCAGCAGCGTTGACAGGGCGACCCAGTACTTC. It yields the protein CASSVDRATQYF. J is TRBJ2-5 and V is TRBV7-9, with 7 bases that match TRBD1. This CDR3 region has 12 residues. V gave up 5 bases and J gave up 7 bases; unmatched junction bases: 4. Germline V gene sequence: CDR1 SEHNR, CDR2 FQNEAQ (reference sequence).

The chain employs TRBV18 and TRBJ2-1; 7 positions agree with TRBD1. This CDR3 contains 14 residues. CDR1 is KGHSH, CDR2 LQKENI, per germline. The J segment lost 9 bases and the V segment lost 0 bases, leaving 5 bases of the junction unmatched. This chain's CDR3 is CASSPPDRVGEQFF. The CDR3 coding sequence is TGTGCCAGCTCACCACCCGACAGGGTGGGTGAGCAGTTCTTC.

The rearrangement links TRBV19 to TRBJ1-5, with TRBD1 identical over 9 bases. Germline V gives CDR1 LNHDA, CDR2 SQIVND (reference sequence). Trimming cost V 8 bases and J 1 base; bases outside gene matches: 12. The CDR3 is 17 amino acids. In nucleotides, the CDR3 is TGTGCCAGTCGACCGGGACAGGGATGGGGCAGCAATCAGCCCCAGCATTTT. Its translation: CASRPGQGWGSNQPQHF.

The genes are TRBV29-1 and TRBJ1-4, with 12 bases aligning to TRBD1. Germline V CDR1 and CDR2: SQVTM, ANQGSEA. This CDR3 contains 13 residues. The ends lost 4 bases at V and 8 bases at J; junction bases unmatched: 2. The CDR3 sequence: CSVGDRGLEKLFF. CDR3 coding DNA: TGCAGCGTTGGGGACAGGGGGCTGGAAAAACTGTTTTTT.

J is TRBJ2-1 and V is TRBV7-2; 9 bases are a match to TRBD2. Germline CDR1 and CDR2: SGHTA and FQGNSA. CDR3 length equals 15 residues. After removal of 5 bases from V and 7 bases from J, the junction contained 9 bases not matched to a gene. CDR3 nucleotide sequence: TGTGCCAGCAGCCCCGGGGGTAGCGGGAGAAATGAGCAGTTCTTC. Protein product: CASSPGGSGRNEQFF.

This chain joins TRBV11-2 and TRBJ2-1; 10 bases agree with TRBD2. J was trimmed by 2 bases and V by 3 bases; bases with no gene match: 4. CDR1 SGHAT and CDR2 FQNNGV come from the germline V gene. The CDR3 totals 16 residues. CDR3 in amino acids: CASSLPGLAAYNEQFF. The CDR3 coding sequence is TGTGCCAGCAGCTTGCCCGGACTAGCGGCCTACAATGAGCAGTTCTTC.

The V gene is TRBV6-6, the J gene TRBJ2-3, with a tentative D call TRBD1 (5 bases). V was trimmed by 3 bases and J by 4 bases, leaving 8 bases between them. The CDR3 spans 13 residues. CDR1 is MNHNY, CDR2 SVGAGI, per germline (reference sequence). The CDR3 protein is CASSYRGADTQYF. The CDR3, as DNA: TGTGCCAGCAGTTATAGGGGTGCAGATACGCAGTATTTT.